The rows below give T cell receptor beta chains drawn from one sample of a study of Graves' ophthalmopathy and Graves' hyperthyroidism. TCRdb passed the multiplex PCR reads through MiXCR, listing each CDR3 protein once. The sample gives under 800,000 distinct CDR3 sequences, about a fifth of which show up once; roughly 6.9% is in the top ten. The specimen was peripheral blood. These receptors originate from a woman between 18 and 29 years old with stable Graves' hyperthyroidism. Some clones in this sample may be carry-over from other donors' samples. CDR3s include the opening cysteine and the closing phenylalanine or tryptophan. A D gene is named only where the DNA matches it firmly. Rows may omit the clone size; those that give it use once, few, many or a size class.

cdr3_aa | cdr3_nt | clone_size | d_call | j_call | v_call
CAGRGQGEPEAFF | TGTGCCGGAAGGGGACAGGGGGAACCTGAAGCTTTCTTT | - | TRBD1 | TRBJ1-1 | TRBV6-2/TRBV6-3
CASSRDRGPIQETQYF | TGCGCCAGCAGCCGGGACAGGGGACCTATACAAGAGACCCAGTACTTC | many | TRBD1 | TRBJ2-5 | TRBV4-1
CASSSFRDRPYEQYF | TGTGCCAGCAGCTCCTTCCGGGACAGACCCTACGAGCAGTACTTC | - | TRBD1 | TRBJ2-7 | TRBV12-3/TRBV12-4
CATSDPPGQGKSGELFF | TGTGCCACCAGTGATCCACCGGGACAGGGAAAGTCCGGGGAGCTGTTTTTT | few | TRBD1 | TRBJ2-2 | TRBV24-1
CASSYSASGRGEQYF | TGTGCCAGCAGTTACTCGGCTAGCGGGAGGGGCGAGCAGTACTTC | many | TRBD2 | TRBJ2-7 | TRBV6-5
CAFRTARGAFF | TGTGCCTTTCGGACGGCTAGGGGAGCTTTCTTT | many | - | TRBJ1-1 | TRBV30
CASSSQGGTYEQYF | TGTGCCAGCAGCTCACAGGGGGGCACTTACGAGCAGTACTTC | many | TRBD1 | TRBJ2-7 | TRBV11-2
CAWDRGLNYGYTF | TGTGCCTGGGACAGGGGACTCAACTATGGCTACACCTTC | - | TRBD1 | TRBJ1-2 | TRBV30
CSAGETQYF | TGCAGTGCTGGGGAGACCCAGTACTTC | many | - | TRBJ2-5 | TRBV20-1
CASSLAGAPQETQYF | TGTGCCAGCAGTTTGGCGGGGGCCCCACAAGAGACCCAGTACTTC | many | - | TRBJ2-5 | TRBV2
CASSTGGYGYEQYF | TGTGCCAGCTCAACCGGGGGATACGGCTACGAGCAGTACTTC | few | - | TRBJ2-7 | TRBV18
CASSPKGQYSNQPQHF | TGTGCCAGCAGTCCCAAGGGACAGTATAGCAATCAGCCCCAGCATTTT | few | TRBD1 | TRBJ1-5 | TRBV28
CASSAGGNSGNTIYF | TGTGCCAGCAGCGCGGGGGGAAACTCTGGAAACACCATATATTTT | - | - | TRBJ1-3 | TRBV9
CASSERLSYEQYF | TGTGCCAGCAGTGAGCGCCTCTCCTACGAGCAGTACTTC | few | - | TRBJ2-7 | TRBV2
CASSLGRGRLSGYTF | TGTGCCAGCAGTTTGGGCAGGGGGCGTTTAAGTGGCTACACCTTC | many | TRBD1 | TRBJ1-2 | TRBV27
CATSSPGTNTGELFF | TGTGCCACCAGCAGCCCGGGGACGAACACCGGGGAGCTGTTTTTT | few | - | TRBJ2-2 | TRBV15
CASSFSGVTEAFF | TGTGCCAGCAGCTTCAGTGGGGTCACTGAAGCTTTCTTT | many | - | TRBJ1-1 | TRBV13
CASSQQAMGNQPQHF | TGTGCCAGTAGTCAACAGGCCATGGGCAATCAGCCCCAGCATTTT | - | - | TRBJ1-5 | TRBV19
CASSLGRIWGYTF | TGTGCCAGCAGCTTAGGGCGGATATGGGGCTACACCTTC | - | - | TRBJ1-2 | TRBV11-2
CASSEPVDSLNTEAFF | TGTGCCAGCAGTGAACCGGTGGACAGCCTGAACACTGAAGCTTTCTTT | - | - | TRBJ1-1 | TRBV2
CASSLDRGFYGYTF | TGTGCCAGCAGCTTGGACCGGGGGTTCTATGGCTACACCTTC | many | - | TRBJ1-2 | TRBV7-2
CASSQALSGANVLTF | TGCGCCAGCAGCCAAGCCCTCTCTGGGGCCAACGTCCTGACTTTC | many | - | TRBJ2-6 | TRBV4-1
CASSSPGPWELFF | TGTGCCAGCAGCTCCCCTGGACCCTGGGAGCTGTTTTTT | many | - | TRBJ2-2 | TRBV11-2
CASSYDPRLLRQTQYF | TGTGCCAGCAGTTACGATCCCAGACTCCTACGCCAGACCCAGTACTTC | many | - | TRBJ2-5 | TRBV6-2/TRBV6-3
CASSYGRSSPPWETQYF | TGTGCCAGCAGTTACGGGCGATCTAGCCCTCCCTGGGAGACCCAGTACTTC | many | - | TRBJ2-5 | TRBV6-5
CASSRSRTSGRNSYEQYF | TGTGCCAGCAGTCGATCGCGGACTAGCGGGAGGAACTCCTACGAGCAGTACTTC | - | TRBD2 | TRBJ2-7 | TRBV6-4
CASGYHDQSKETQYF | TGCGCCAGCGGCTACCACGACCAAAGCAAGGAGACCCAGTACTTC | few | - | TRBJ2-5 | TRBV5-1
CASRPPGLGGGTQYF | TGTGCCAGCAGACCACCGGGACTAGGGGGAGGGACCCAGTACTTC | once | TRBD2 | TRBJ2-5 | TRBV12-3/TRBV12-4
CSARDRRTEAFF | TGCAGTGCCCGGGACAGAAGGACTGAAGCTTTCTTT | many | TRBD1 | TRBJ1-1 | TRBV20-1
CSARRGSGVGNSPLHF | TGCAGTGCTAGGAGGGGGTCCGGAGTCGGTAATTCACCCCTCCACTTT | many | - | TRBJ1-6 | TRBV20-1
CASSHLPYRGDRNTEAFF | TGTGCCAGCAGTCACCTCCCGTATAGGGGGGATAGGAACACTGAAGCTTTCTTT | many | - | TRBJ1-1 | TRBV6-2/TRBV6-3
CASSLRQHPNEQYF | TGTGCCAGCAGTTTACGACAGCACCCTAACGAGCAGTACTTC | - | - | TRBJ2-7 | TRBV12-3/TRBV12-4
CASRPGQEYVETQYF | TGCGCCAGCAGACCGGGACAGGAGTATGTAGAGACCCAGTACTTC | many | TRBD1 | TRBJ2-5 | TRBV5-1
CSAIERGSTGELFF | TGCAGTGCTATAGAAAGGGGCTCTACCGGGGAGCTGTTTTTT | many | - | TRBJ2-2 | TRBV20-1
CASSELARQAYGYTF | TGTGCCAGCAGTGAATTGGCTCGGCAGGCCTATGGCTACACCTTC | - | - | TRBJ1-2 | TRBV6-1
CATSEDTEGTYEQYF | TGTGCCACCAGTGAGGATACCGAAGGGACCTACGAGCAGTACTTC | many | - | TRBJ2-7 | TRBV24-1
CASSYSPMSQSYEQYF | TGTGCCAGCAGTTATTCCCCTATGTCACAGTCCTACGAGCAGTACTTC | - | - | TRBJ2-7 | TRBV6-5
CASSYTGQYTGELFF | TGTGCCAGCAGTTACACAGGACAATACACCGGGGAGCTGTTTTTT | many | - | TRBJ2-2 | TRBV6-5
CASSPFGTDGYTF | TGTGCCAGCAGCCCTTTCGGGACGGATGGCTACACCTTC | many | - | TRBJ1-2 | TRBV7-2
CASSLGTRLETQYF | TGTGCCAGCAGCTTGGGGACGAGATTGGAGACCCAGTACTTC | many | - | TRBJ2-5 | TRBV7-9
CASSPRQEGMNTEAFF | TGTGCCAGCAGCCCGAGACAAGAAGGCATGAACACTGAAGCTTTCTTT | few | - | TRBJ1-1 | TRBV11-2
CASSPRGQITGELFF | TGTGCCAGCAGCCCGAGGGGTCAGATCACCGGGGAGCTGTTTTTT | many | - | TRBJ2-2 | TRBV12-3/TRBV12-4
CASRGGDYEQYF | TGTGCCAGTAGAGGAGGGGACTACGAGCAGTACTTC | once | - | TRBJ2-7 | TRBV19
CASSQWRTNYGYTF | TGTGCCAGCAGCCAATGGCGGACTAACTATGGCTACACCTTC | - | - | TRBJ1-2 | TRBV3-1
CASSPDQWSQPQHF | TGTGCCAGCAGCCCCGATCAATGGAGTCAGCCCCAGCATTTT | many | - | TRBJ1-5 | TRBV7-9
CASSQGVSGANVLTF | TGTGCCAGCAGCCAGGGGGTCTCTGGGGCCAACGTCCTGACTTTC | many | TRBD1 | TRBJ2-6 | TRBV7-6
CASSSTGDTDTQYF | TGTGCCAGCAGCTCGACAGGGGATACAGATACGCAGTATTTT | - | TRBD1 | TRBJ2-3 | TRBV6-2/TRBV6-3
CASSSTSSNTGELFF | TGTGCCAGCAGCTCGACTAGCTCGAACACCGGGGAGCTGTTTTTT | many | TRBD2 | TRBJ2-2 | TRBV7-8
CASSKTGPNSPLHF | TGTGCCAGCAGTAAGACAGGACCCAATTCACCCCTCCACTTT | many | - | TRBJ1-6 | TRBV6-2/TRBV6-3
CASSLSSGGETQYF | TGCGCCAGCAGCTTGAGTAGCGGGGGGGAGACCCAGTACTTC | - | TRBD2 | TRBJ2-5 | TRBV5-1
CASSLPGRSLQETQYF | TGTGCCAGCAGCCTACCGGGACGGAGCCTACAAGAGACCCAGTACTTC | many | - | TRBJ2-5 | TRBV7-9
CASSMSGGAGTGELFF | TGTGCCAGCAGCATGAGCGGGGGGGCTGGCACCGGGGAGCTGTTTTTT | few | TRBD2 | TRBJ2-2 | TRBV7-2